Sequencing of this T cell receptor (beta chain) was carried out in a study of Graves' ophthalmopathy and Graves' hyperthyroidism. The CDR3 consists of 14 residues. With 3 bases removed from V and 0 bases from J, the gap between germline ends came to 6 bases. From germline, CDR1 is LNHDA and CDR2 SQIVND (reference sequence). TCR beta CDR3 amplification used RNA transcripts. RT-PCR in the first round used HTBI primers; a second-round multiplex PCR followed. TCRdb fed the multiplex PCR reads into MiXCR, producing one record per CDR3 protein. Here the sample spans about half a million distinct CDR3 sequences, 13% to 15% being singletons. This clonotype was seen repeatedly, ten times or more. Other autoimmune diseases, uncontrolled infections, pregnancy or lactation excluded patients from enrollment.

This receptor was obtained from a woman in her twenties or thirties with Graves' ophthalmopathy. J is TRBJ1-5 and V is TRBV19; D may be TRBD1 (5 bases). The sample taken for sequencing was blood. Here the CDR3 reads CASSMGVSNQPQHF. The CDR3 DNA is TGTGCCAGTAGTATGGGGGTTAGCAATCAGCCCCAGCATTTT.